This T cell receptor beta chain was recorded in a study of cytomegalovirus exposure and HLA in healthy donors. Study details: Earlier sequencing of some 190 million T cells yielded 100 million to 140 million unique TCR beta sequences. Regarding the study as a whole: The number of N-insertions in an Asian-associated ancestry cluster was reportedly below the roughly 620-donor mean in a later analysis. Because they were indistinguishable, some V segments, including TRBV6-2 and TRBV6-3, were excluded.

CDR1 and CDR2 from the germline V gene are KGHSY and FQNENV. V lost 4 bases, J lost 6 bases, and 15 bases lay in between. The CDR3 runs 14 residues. Details on this clone: The antigen is undetermined.

This PCR relied on a set of 60 Vbeta primers and 13 Jbeta primers. Sequencing used immunoSEQ multiplex PCR; TCRdb keeps in-frame clones, though not all of them. Here the sample spans about 130,000 clones, 65% to 90% being singletons. The receptor's source is a man in his forties or fifties in good health and CMV-seronegative. The gene calls are TRBV16 and TRBJ1-2, with D maybe TRBD1 (5 bases). The sequencing input was PBMCs. In DNA form, the CDR3 reads TGTGCCAGCAGCCGCTGGGGCAGGGAAAATGGCTACACCTTC. As protein: CASSRWGRENGYTF.